This is a list of T cell receptor beta chains from one sample in a study of OX40 agonist ivuxolimab in advanced cancers. TCRdb keeps only in-frame clones here, not all; method: immunoSEQ multiplex PCR. Of 100,000 to 150,000 clones listed, 85% to 95% are singletons. This sample comprised CD4+ or CD8+ T cells sorted from blood, obtained in a trial of the OX40 agonist ivuxolimab. All receptors come from an adult with an advanced solid tumor such as melanoma, head and neck, liver or kidney cancer. Both conserved end residues are part of each CDR3. Fields, in order: D gene, V gene, J gene, clone size, CDR3 DNA, CDR3 protein. The D gene is left open where the match is weak. Clone size is stated in some rows and not others, as once, few, many or a class when expanded.

D gene: .; V gene: TRBV10-3; J gene: TRBJ1-2; clone size: .; CDR3 DNA: TGTGCCATCAGTACGACTAACTATGGCTACACCTTC; CDR3 protein: CAISTTNYGYTF
D gene: .; V gene: TRBV7-2; J gene: TRBJ2-2; clone size: .; CDR3 DNA: TGTGCCAGCAGCCCGCGGACAGCCCTCCGGTTTAACACCGGGGAGCTGTTTTTT; CDR3 protein: CASSPRTALRFNTGELFF
D gene: TRBD1; V gene: TRBV7-9; J gene: TRBJ1-4; clone size: .; CDR3 DNA: TGTGCCAGCAGCACGGACAGGGTCCACGAAAAACTGTTTTTT; CDR3 protein: CASSTDRVHEKLFF
D gene: .; V gene: TRBV15; J gene: TRBJ2-7; clone size: .; CDR3 DNA: TGTGCCACCAGCAGAGATCCAGGATACGAGCAGTACTTC; CDR3 protein: CATSRDPGYEQYF
D gene: .; V gene: TRBV18; J gene: TRBJ2-3; clone size: .; CDR3 DNA: TGTGCCAGCTCACCACCGATTCGGGAACGGCAGTATTTT; CDR3 protein: CASSPPIRERQYF
D gene: .; V gene: TRBV19; J gene: TRBJ2-1; clone size: .; CDR3 DNA: TGTGCCAGTAGTGTCTGGGCGTCGGAGCAGTTCTTC; CDR3 protein: CASSVWASEQFF
D gene: .; V gene: TRBV2; J gene: TRBJ1-1; clone size: .; CDR3 DNA: TGTGCCAGCAGTGAAGCGCTTCTGGAGAACACTGAAGCTTTCTTT; CDR3 protein: CASSEALLENTEAFF
D gene: .; V gene: TRBV27; J gene: TRBJ1-1; clone size: .; CDR3 DNA: TGTGCCAGCATTGCAGGGTTGAATACTGAAGCTTTCTTT; CDR3 protein: CASIAGLNTEAFF
D gene: TRBD2; V gene: TRBV6-5; J gene: TRBJ2-1; clone size: .; CDR3 DNA: TGTGCCAGCAGTACCCGCCTGGGCGGGAGAAATGAGCAGTTCTTC; CDR3 protein: CASSTRLGGRNEQFF
D gene: TRBD2; V gene: TRBV19; J gene: TRBJ2-3; clone size: .; CDR3 DNA: TGTGCCAGTAGTATAGTTAGCGGGAGGGCCTCCACAGATACGCAGTATTTT; CDR3 protein: CASSIVSGRASTDTQYF
D gene: TRBD2; V gene: TRBV29-1; J gene: TRBJ2-1; clone size: .; CDR3 DNA: TGCAGCGTTGCTACTAGCGGGAGGGCCAATGAGCAGTTCTTC; CDR3 protein: CSVATSGRANEQFF
D gene: .; V gene: TRBV28; J gene: TRBJ1-1; clone size: .; CDR3 DNA: TGTGCCAGCAGTTTAGGGGGGCGACGAACTGAAGCTTTCTTT; CDR3 protein: CASSLGGRRTEAFF
D gene: .; V gene: TRBV6-5; J gene: TRBJ2-5; clone size: .; CDR3 DNA: TGTGCCAGCAGTTACGCCGGCGGCGACTGGGAGACCCAGTACTTC; CDR3 protein: CASSYAGGDWETQYF
D gene: .; V gene: TRBV7-2; J gene: TRBJ1-1; clone size: .; CDR3 DNA: TGTGCCAGCAGCTTAGCATCAGAAACGAACACTGTGGCTTTCTTT; CDR3 protein: CASSLASETNTVAFF
D gene: .; V gene: TRBV6-5; J gene: TRBJ2-2; clone size: .; CDR3 DNA: TGTGCCAGCAGTTACTTCGATCTCTGGGCCGGGGAACTGTTTTTT; CDR3 protein: CASSYFDLWAGELFF
D gene: .; V gene: TRBV7-9; J gene: TRBJ2-5; clone size: .; CDR3 DNA: TGTGCCAGCAGCCCGTCCGGGGCTCCCCCTCAAGAGACCCAGTACTTC; CDR3 protein: CASSPSGAPPQETQYF
D gene: .; V gene: TRBV25-1; J gene: TRBJ2-2; clone size: .; CDR3 DNA: TGTGCCAGCAGTGTTTTGGGGGAGGCCGGGGAGCTGTTTTTT; CDR3 protein: CASSVLGEAGELFF
D gene: TRBD2; V gene: TRBV7-7; J gene: TRBJ2-1; clone size: .; CDR3 DNA: TGTGCTAGCAGCTTAGTTGGACTAGCCGGTGAGCAGTTCTTC; CDR3 protein: CASSLVGLAGEQFF
D gene: .; V gene: TRBV7-2; J gene: TRBJ1-5; clone size: once; CDR3 DNA: TGTGCCAGCAGCTTAGAGGGGACTAGCAATCAGCCCCAGCATTTT; CDR3 protein: CASSLEGTSNQPQHF
D gene: .; V gene: TRBV19; J gene: TRBJ2-3; clone size: few; CDR3 DNA: TGTGCCAGTAGTCCCCGGACAGGGAGGGCACCAGATACGCAGTATTTT; CDR3 protein: CASSPRTGRAPDTQYF
D gene: .; V gene: TRBV19; J gene: TRBJ2-2; clone size: .; CDR3 DNA: TGTGCCAGTAGTCCGGACACTACCACCGGGGAGCTGTTTTTT; CDR3 protein: CASSPDTTTGELFF
D gene: .; V gene: TRBV27; J gene: TRBJ1-1; clone size: .; CDR3 DNA: TGTGCCAGCAGTCAAGGGGACATGAAAGCTTTCTTT; CDR3 protein: CASSQGDMKAFF
D gene: TRBD1; V gene: TRBV6-5; J gene: TRBJ1-1; clone size: .; CDR3 DNA: TGTGCCAGCAGTTACTCGAAGGGGACAGTGAACACTGAAGCTTTCTTT; CDR3 protein: CASSYSKGTVNTEAFF
D gene: .; V gene: TRBV10-3; J gene: TRBJ1-2; clone size: .; CDR3 DNA: TGTGCCATCAGTGGGGATTCGACAGAGGCCTATGGCTACACCTTC; CDR3 protein: CAISGDSTEAYGYTF
D gene: .; V gene: TRBV7-2; J gene: TRBJ1-2; clone size: .; CDR3 DNA: TGTGCCAGCAGCTTAACGACTCACATCCGAGGAGGCTACACCTTC; CDR3 protein: CASSLTTHIRGGYTF
D gene: .; V gene: TRBV27; J gene: TRBJ2-1; clone size: .; CDR3 DNA: TGTGCCAGCAGTTTCACCCGACAGGGAGGCAATGAGCAGTTCTTC; CDR3 protein: CASSFTRQGGNEQFF
D gene: TRBD2; V gene: TRBV10-2; J gene: TRBJ2-1; clone size: .; CDR3 DNA: TGCGCCAGCAGTGGACTAGCGCACTACAATGAGCAGTTCTTC; CDR3 protein: CASSGLAHYNEQFF
D gene: TRBD1; V gene: TRBV6-5; J gene: TRBJ2-1; clone size: .; CDR3 DNA: TGTGCCAGCACTCAACAGGGGAGCAATGAGCAGTTCTTC; CDR3 protein: CASTQQGSNEQFF
D gene: .; V gene: TRBV18; J gene: TRBJ2-1; clone size: .; CDR3 DNA: TGTGCCAGCTCACCTGCGGGATTTAATTCCTACAATGAGCAGTTCTTC; CDR3 protein: CASSPAGFNSYNEQFF
D gene: TRBD2; V gene: TRBV9; J gene: TRBJ2-7; clone size: .; CDR3 DNA: TGTGCCAGCAGCACATTCGGACTAGCGGGAATTGCCGAGCAGTACTTC; CDR3 protein: CASSTFGLAGIAEQYF
D gene: .; V gene: TRBV29-1; J gene: TRBJ2-1; clone size: .; CDR3 DNA: TGCAGCGTTCGTCTCTCCTACAATGAGCAGTTCTTC; CDR3 protein: CSVRLSYNEQFF
D gene: .; V gene: TRBV18; J gene: TRBJ2-7; clone size: .; CDR3 DNA: TGTGCCAGCTCACCCATCAGGGGCGCGACCTACGAGCAGTACTTC; CDR3 protein: CASSPIRGATYEQYF
D gene: .; V gene: TRBV28; J gene: TRBJ1-5; clone size: .; CDR3 DNA: TGTGCCAGCAGTCCCGGGACCAGCAATCAGCCCCAGCATTTT; CDR3 protein: CASSPGTSNQPQHF
D gene: TRBD1; V gene: TRBV2; J gene: TRBJ1-4; clone size: .; CDR3 DNA: TGTGCCAGCAGGGGGGACAGGCATAATGAAAAACTGTTTTTT; CDR3 protein: CASRGDRHNEKLFF
D gene: .; V gene: TRBV11-2; J gene: TRBJ1-4; clone size: once; CDR3 DNA: TGTGCCAGCAGCTTAGCTTATGGGGGGGAAAAACTGTTTTTT; CDR3 protein: CASSLAYGGEKLFF
D gene: .; V gene: TRBV9; J gene: TRBJ1-4; clone size: .; CDR3 DNA: TGTGCCAGCAGCCCCGGAGCGGTCCATAATGAAAAACTGTTTTTT; CDR3 protein: CASSPGAVHNEKLFF
D gene: TRBD1; V gene: TRBV5-1; J gene: TRBJ2-6; clone size: .; CDR3 DNA: TGCGCCAGCAGCTTAGAAGGGGGCGCTGGGGCCAACGTCCTGACTTTC; CDR3 protein: CASSLEGGAGANVLTF
D gene: .; V gene: TRBV28; J gene: TRBJ2-6; clone size: .; CDR3 DNA: TGTGCCAGCAGCTTACCCGGGGTCTCTGGGGCCAACGTCCTGACTTTC; CDR3 protein: CASSLPGVSGANVLTF
D gene: .; V gene: TRBV18; J gene: TRBJ2-2; clone size: .; CDR3 DNA: TGTGCCAGCTCACCCGGACAGAACACCGGGGAGCTGTTTTTT; CDR3 protein: CASSPGQNTGELFF
D gene: .; V gene: TRBV6-6; J gene: TRBJ1-2; clone size: .; CDR3 DNA: TGTGCCAGCAGTTACACTGCTCAGCACTATGGCTACACCTTC; CDR3 protein: CASSYTAQHYGYTF
D gene: .; V gene: TRBV28; J gene: TRBJ2-7; clone size: .; CDR3 DNA: TGTGCCAGCCTCCCCCCAGGGGCCTCCTACGAGCAGTACTTC; CDR3 protein: CASLPPGASYEQYF
D gene: .; V gene: TRBV9; J gene: TRBJ1-5; clone size: .; CDR3 DNA: TGTGCCAGCAGCGCCACAGCGGGTAGCAATCAGCCCCAGCATTTT; CDR3 protein: CASSATAGSNQPQHF
D gene: TRBD2; V gene: TRBV19; J gene: TRBJ2-3; clone size: .; CDR3 DNA: TGTGCCAGCCGGACTAGCGGCACAGATACGCAGTATTTT; CDR3 protein: CASRTSGTDTQYF
D gene: .; V gene: TRBV5-1; J gene: TRBJ1-1; clone size: .; CDR3 DNA: TGCGCCAGCAGGCCTGAAGCTTTCTTT; CDR3 protein: CASRPEAFF
D gene: .; V gene: TRBV27; J gene: TRBJ2-5; clone size: .; CDR3 DNA: TGTGCCAGCAGTTTAAGGCCCCAAGAGACCCAGTACTTC; CDR3 protein: CASSLRPQETQYF
D gene: TRBD1; V gene: TRBV7-9; J gene: TRBJ1-4; clone size: .; CDR3 DNA: TGTGCCAGCAGCACAGGGGACAGGACGAATGAAAAACTGTTTTTT; CDR3 protein: CASSTGDRTNEKLFF
D gene: .; V gene: TRBV11-1; J gene: TRBJ2-7; clone size: .; CDR3 DNA: TGTGCCAGCAGCTTAGATCGGGGGGCCGCCAATCGGCCCTACGAGCAGTACTTC; CDR3 protein: CASSLDRGAANRPYEQYF
D gene: .; V gene: TRBV28; J gene: TRBJ1-4; clone size: .; CDR3 DNA: TGTGCCAGCAGTTTACAAGGACGTTTCTCTAATGAAAAACTGTTTTTT; CDR3 protein: CASSLQGRFSNEKLFF
D gene: TRBD1; V gene: TRBV19; J gene: TRBJ2-1; clone size: .; CDR3 DNA: TGTGCCAGTAGTATAGAATATACAGGGGCCAGTGAGCAGTTCTTC; CDR3 protein: CASSIEYTGASEQFF
D gene: .; V gene: TRBV5-1; J gene: TRBJ1-6; clone size: .; CDR3 DNA: TGCGCCAGCAGCTTGGTGGGGGGGAGTAATTCACCCCTCCACTTT; CDR3 protein: CASSLVGGSNSPLHF
D gene: .; V gene: TRBV18; J gene: TRBJ1-1; clone size: .; CDR3 DNA: TGTGCCAGCTCACGGGCGGGGGGCATGAACACTGAAGCTTTCTTT; CDR3 protein: CASSRAGGMNTEAFF
D gene: TRBD1; V gene: TRBV27; J gene: TRBJ2-7; clone size: .; CDR3 DNA: TGTGCCAGCAGTTACCCCACAGGGGGTGGCTCCTACGAGCAGTACTTC; CDR3 protein: CASSYPTGGGSYEQYF